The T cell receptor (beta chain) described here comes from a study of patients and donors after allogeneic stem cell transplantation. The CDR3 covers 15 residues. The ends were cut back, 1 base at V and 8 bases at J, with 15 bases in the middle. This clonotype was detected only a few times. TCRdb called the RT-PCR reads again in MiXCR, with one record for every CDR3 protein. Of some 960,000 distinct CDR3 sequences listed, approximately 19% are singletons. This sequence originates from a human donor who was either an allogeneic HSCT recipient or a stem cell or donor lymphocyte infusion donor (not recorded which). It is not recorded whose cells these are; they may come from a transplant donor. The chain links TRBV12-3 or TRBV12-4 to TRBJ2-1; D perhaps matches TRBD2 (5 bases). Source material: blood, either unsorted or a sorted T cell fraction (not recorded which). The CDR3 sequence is CASSLGTDLIDEQFF. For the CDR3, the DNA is TGTGCCAGCAGTTTAGGGACTGACTTGATTGATGAGCAGTTCTTC.